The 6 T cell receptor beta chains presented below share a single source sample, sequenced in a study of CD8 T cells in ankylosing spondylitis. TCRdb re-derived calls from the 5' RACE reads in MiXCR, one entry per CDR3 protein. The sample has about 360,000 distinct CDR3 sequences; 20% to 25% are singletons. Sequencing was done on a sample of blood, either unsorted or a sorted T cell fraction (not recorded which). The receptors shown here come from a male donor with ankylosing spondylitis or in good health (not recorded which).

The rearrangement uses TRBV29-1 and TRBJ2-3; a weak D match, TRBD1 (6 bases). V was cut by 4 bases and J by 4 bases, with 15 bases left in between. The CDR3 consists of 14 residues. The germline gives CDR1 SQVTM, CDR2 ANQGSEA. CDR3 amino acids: CSVGVQGRADTQYF. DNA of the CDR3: TGCAGCGTTGGGGTACAGGGTCGCGCAGATACGCAGTATTTT.

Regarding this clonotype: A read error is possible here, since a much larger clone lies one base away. CDR3 loop: CASSHTSTDTQYF. The CDR3 nucleotides are TGTGCCAGCAGCCATACTAGCACAGATACGCAGTATTTT. The chain is built from TRBV6-1 and TRBJ2-3; D not certain. V was clipped by 6 bases and J by 0 bases, with 7 bases between them. Germline CDR1 MNHNS, CDR2 SASEGT. The CDR3 spans 13 residues.

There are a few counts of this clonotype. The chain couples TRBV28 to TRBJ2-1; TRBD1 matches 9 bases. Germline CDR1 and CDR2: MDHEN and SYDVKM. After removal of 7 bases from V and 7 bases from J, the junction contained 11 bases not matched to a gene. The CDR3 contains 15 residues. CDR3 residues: CASIKNRGRVNEQFF. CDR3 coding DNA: TGTGCCAGCATTAAAAACAGGGGGCGCGTTAATGAGCAGTTCTTC. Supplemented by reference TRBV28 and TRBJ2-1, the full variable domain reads DVKVTQSSRYLVKRTGEKVFLECVQDMDHENMFWYRQDPGLGLRLIYFSYDVKMKEKGDIPEGYSVSREKKERFSLILESASTNQTSMYLCASIKNRGRVNEQFFGPGTRLTVL.

CDR3 coding DNA: TGTGCCAGCACCGACCTGGTTAGGGGGGCCTACAATGAGCAGTTCTTC. It specifies CASTDLVRGAYNEQFF. The rearrangement joins TRBV27 to TRBJ2-1; either TRBD1 or TRBD2 may fit D (6 bases each). The CDR3 sequence is 16 residues long. The germline V and J ends were trimmed by 7 bases and 2 bases, with 18 bases remaining between them. CDR1 and CDR2 (germline): MNHEY, SMNVEV (reference sequence).

CDR3 bases: TGTGCCAGCAGCCAAGATTGGCTAGCGGGATACTACGAGCAGTACTTC. Residues: CASSQDWLAGYYEQYF. The chain employs TRBV3-1 and TRBJ2-7; 9 positions agree with TRBD2. V shed 0 bases and J 3 bases; nucleotides not matched to a gene: 6. CDR1 and CDR2 from the germline V gene are LGHDT and YNNKEL (reference sequence). CDR3 length equals 16 residues.

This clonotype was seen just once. CDR3 sequence reads: CASSATGGRTEAFF. The CDR3 nucleotides are TGTGCCAGCAGCGCCACAGGGGGCCGTACTGAAGCTTTCTTT. V is TRBV25-1 and J is TRBJ1-1; 9 nucleotides align to TRBD1. Germline trimming cut 6 bases from V and 5 bases from J; bases unmatched to any gene: 7. The CDR3 has 14 amino acids. CDR1 is MGHDK and CDR2 is SYGVNS in the germline V gene.